A single sample gave rise to the 30 T cell receptor beta chains below, sequenced in a study of cytomegalovirus exposure and HLA in healthy donors. PCR primers comprised 60 Vbeta and 13 Jbeta primers. The table came from immunoSEQ multiplex PCR; TCRdb's copy has only in-frame clones and leaves some out. Of some 190,000 clones listed, 85% are singletons. What was sequenced was PBMCs. The source is a boy aged 2 to 10 in good health and CMV-seronegative.

V gene TRBV7-9 combines with J gene TRBJ2-7, with 9 nucleotides matching TRBD1. The CDR3 has 15 residues. Looked up from germline, CDR1 is SEHNR and CDR2 is FQNEAQ (reference sequence). The J segment lost 3 bases and the V segment lost 1 base, leaving 4 bases of the junction unmatched. Here the CDR3 reads CASSLDRDRDYEQYV. Written as DNA, the CDR3 is TGTGCCAGCAGCTTAGACCGGGACAGGGACTACGAGCAGTACGTC.

J is TRBJ2-7 and V is TRBV21-1; the table calls TRBD1, which could not be checked here. TRBV21-1 is flagged as a pseudogene. This CDR3 contains 16 residues. DNA of the CDR3: TGTGCCAGCAGCCGCAGGGGGCCTTTTTCCACCTACGAGCAGTACGTC. Translation gives CASSRRGPFSTYEQYV.

The V call is TRBV18, the J call TRBJ2-7, with 9 bases that match TRBD2. In germline, CDR1 is KGHSH, CDR2 LQKENI. This CDR3 region has 15 residues. The trim removed 1 base at V and 4 bases at J, leaving 5 bases unmatched. Here the CDR3 DNA reads TGTGCCAGCTCACCACGTAGCGGGAGCACATACGAGCAGTACTTC. Protein sequence: CASSPRSGSTYEQYF.

The V and J genes are TRBV7-2 and TRBJ2-2, with TRBD1 as a possible D gene (8 bases). Germline CDR1 reads SGHTA; CDR2 reads FQGNSA. The V and J ends lost 5 bases and 6 bases respectively, with 16 bases between them. The CDR3 has 15 amino acids. DNA of the CDR3: TGTGCCAGCAGCGGGGGGGACAGGTCGGCCGGGGAGCTGTTTTTT. This encodes CASSGGDRSAGELFF.

V usage is TRBV14 and J usage is TRBJ1-4, with unresolved D. The germline V and J ends were trimmed by 0 bases and 7 bases, with 15 bases remaining between them. CDR1 SGHDN and CDR2 FVKESK come from the germline V gene. The CDR3 has 16 residues. The DNA of the CDR3 is TGTGCCAGCAGCCAAGAAAAGCCCCCTCTCGGTGAAAAACTGTTTTTT. Translated: CASSQEKPPLGEKLFF.

The rearrangement uses TRBV27 and TRBJ2-7, with D perhaps matching TRBD2 (6 bases). V was cut by 2 bases and J by 1 base, with 9 bases left in between. Germline-derived CDR1 and CDR2 are MNHEY and SMNVEV (reference sequence). This CDR3 comprises 14 residues. CDR3 nucleotides: TGTGCCAGCAGTTTAAGGCGGGGTTCCTACGAGCAGTACTTC. It yields the protein CASSLRRGSYEQYF.

V and J are TRBV28 and TRBJ1-3; D not certain. Trimming stripped 2 bases from V and 4 bases from J, with 9 bases between. The CDR3 has 14 residues. In germline, CDR1 is MDHEN, CDR2 SYDVKM. The CDR3, as DNA: TGTGCCAGCAGTTTAGGGAGTACGGGAAACACCATATATTTT. Its protein is CASSLGSTGNTIYF.

CDR3 nucleotides: TGTGCCAGCAGGAGAAGCTCTGGAAACACCATATATTTT. Protein: CASRRSSGNTIYF. The gene calls are TRBV6-5 and TRBJ1-3, with D unresolved. Germline V gives CDR1 MNHEY, CDR2 SVGAGI. This CDR3 contains 13 residues. V lost 6 bases and J lost 0, with 6 bases in between.

The chain combines TRBV30 with TRBJ2-7; 11 bases line up with TRBD2. Germline CDR1 and CDR2: GTSNPN and SVGIG (reference sequence). The CDR3 spans 15 residues. With V trimmed by 2 bases and J by 2 bases, 5 bases remained unmatched. The CDR3 protein is CAWSNPGLAAYEQYF. The CDR3 DNA is TGTGCCTGGAGTAATCCGGGACTAGCGGCCTACGAGCAGTACTTC.

The chain recombines TRBV28 with TRBJ1-5, with 11 positions matching TRBD1. Germline CDR1 and CDR2: MDHEN and SYDVKM. V lost 6 bases and J lost 4; bases outside the gene matches: 2. The CDR3 has 14 amino acids. The CDR3 reads CASSRDRGNQPQHF. The CDR3 DNA follows: TGTGCCAGCAGCCGGGACAGGGGGAATCAGCCCCAGCATTTT.

The CDR3 DNA sequence: TGTGCCAGCAGCTTGGCGCCGAGGGGGTGGCACTATGGCTACACCTTC. Its translation: CASSLAPRGWHYGYTF. The rearrangement uses TRBV5-6 and TRBJ1-2; maybe TRBD1 (6 bases). V dropped 0 bases and J dropped 3 bases, with 15 bases sitting between them. Germline loops: CDR1 SGHDT, CDR2 YYEEEE. The CDR3 has 16 amino acids.

The chain recombines TRBV18 with TRBJ2-3; D is possibly TRBD1 (6 bases). With 2 bases removed from V and 1 base from J, the gap between germline ends came to 13 bases. The CDR3 contains 16 residues. Germline CDR1 KGHSH, CDR2 LQKENI. Here the CDR3 reads CASSPGGLLGTDTQYF. For the CDR3, the DNA is TGTGCCAGCTCACCAGGGGGCCTTCTGGGCACAGATACGCAGTATTTT.

The chain employs TRBV11-3 and TRBJ1-2, with 7 nucleotides matching TRBD1. The V gene's germline CDR1 is SGHNT and CDR2 YENEEA. The length of the CDR3 is 17 residues. V gave up 3 bases and J gave up 5 bases; unmatched junction bases: 15. CDR3 in amino acids: CASSLAPLDRVRYGYTF. The CDR3 DNA reads as TGTGCCAGCAGCTTGGCACCCCTCGACAGGGTAAGGTATGGCTACACCTTC.

The rearrangement uses TRBV30 and TRBJ2-2; a possible D gene is TRBD2 (6 bases). Germline V gives CDR1 GTSNPN, CDR2 SVGIG (reference sequence). V lost 0 bases and J lost 4, with 12 bases in between. The CDR3 is made up of 15 amino acids. This chain's CDR3 is CAWSVGWRATGELFF. DNA for the CDR3: TGTGCCTGGAGTGTAGGTTGGAGGGCCACCGGGGAGCTGTTTTTT.

V and J are TRBV6-5 and TRBJ2-2; 12 nucleotides align to TRBD1. V was pared by 7 bases and J by 5 bases, with 5 bases of the junction left unmatched. The CDR3 sequence is 15 residues long. Germline V gives CDR1 MNHEY, CDR2 SVGAGI. The CDR3 bases are TGTGCCAGCAAAAGGGGACAGGGGGCAACCGGGGAGCTGTTTTTT. This codes for CASKRGQGATGELFF.

The chain carries TRBV30 and TRBJ1-4; TRBD1 matches at 7 bases. This CDR3 spans 13 amino acids. The germline gives CDR1 GTSNPN, CDR2 SVGIG (reference sequence). Trimming at V came to 7 bases and at J to 0 bases, leaving 2 bases not matched to a gene. The CDR3 here is CASDRATNEKLFF. The CDR3 region has the DNA TGTGCCTCCGACAGGGCAACTAATGAAAAACTGTTTTTT.

This clone appeared a single time. J is TRBJ1-2 and V is TRBV6-5; no clear D gene. CDR3 length: 12 residues. The V gene lost 5 bases and the J gene lost 8 bases, with 12 bases spanning the gap. Germline loops: CDR1 MNHEY, CDR2 SVGAGI. The CDR3 here is CASSEAGGGYTF. For the CDR3, the DNA is TGTGCCAGCAGTGAAGCAGGAGGCGGCTACACCTTC.

This clone was found once. The chain combines TRBV27 with TRBJ1-1; no definite D call. The V and J ends lost 3 bases and 0 bases respectively, with 8 bases between them. This CDR3 is 14 amino acids long. Germline V gene lookup returns CDR1 MNHEY and CDR2 SMNVEV (reference sequence). The DNA of the CDR3 is TGTGCCAGCAGTTTCGGCAGGCTGAACACTGAAGCTTTCTTT. As protein: CASSFGRLNTEAFF.

This rearrangement joins TRBV5-5 to TRBJ1-1; no definite D call. The V gene's germline CDR1 is SGHKS and CDR2 YYEKEE (reference sequence). This CDR3 is built from 15 residues. V gave up 4 bases and J gave up 1 base, with 14 bases separating them. The CDR3 DNA reads TGTGCCAGCAGCGTGGGGAGCGGTTCGAACACTGAAGCTTTCTTT. Translated: CASSVGSGSNTEAFF.

This chain connects TRBV20-1 to TRBJ1-1, with D possibly matching TRBD1 (5 bases). V lost 6 bases to trimming and J lost 6 bases, with 11 bases between them. Germline CDR1 and CDR2: DFQATT and SNEGSKA (reference sequence). This CDR3 has 11 residues. Here the CDR3 DNA reads TGCAGTGCACCAGGGACTCCTGAAGCTTTCTTT. It is translated as CSAPGTPEAFF.

The chain joins TRBV5-1 to TRBJ2-1, with 12 bases lining up with TRBD1. The CDR3 has 14 amino acids. V was pared by 7 bases and J by 8 bases, with 7 bases of the junction left unmatched. CDR1 and CDR2 from the germline V gene are SGHRS and YFSETQ. The CDR3 loop reads CASGGTGGPDEQFF. As DNA, the CDR3 is TGCGCCAGCGGGGGGACAGGGGGCCCCGATGAGCAGTTCTTC. The full variable domain, with the rest looked up from reference TRBV5-1 and TRBJ2-1, is KAGVTQTPRYLIKTRGQQVTLSCSPISGHRSVSWYQQTPGQGLQFLFEYFSETQRNKGNFPGRFSGRQFSNSRSEMNVSTLELGDSALYLCASGGTGGPDEQFFGPGTRLTVL.

V is TRBV28 and J is TRBJ1-5; D remains ambiguous. Trimming shortened V by 7 bases and J by 4 bases, and 17 bases separated the two germline ends. The CDR3 is 15 residues long. Germline-derived CDR1 and CDR2 are MDHEN and SYDVKM. Here the CDR3 DNA reads TGTGCCAGCATCCTAGGGCCAGGCGGGAATCAGCCCCAGCATTTT. Amino acid sequence: CASILGPGGNQPQHF.

This clone showed up just once. The chain recombines TRBV6-4 with TRBJ2-3; D perhaps matches TRBD1 (6 bases). V was cut by 6 bases and J by 3 bases, with 10 bases left in between. Germline loops: CDR1 MRHNA, CDR2 SNTAGT. The CDR3 totals 13 residues. CDR3 sequence reads: CASSPGTTDTQYF. CDR3 bases: TGTGCCAGCAGCCCAGGGACAACAGATACGCAGTATTTT.

This clone has just one count. The V and J genes are TRBV5-1 and TRBJ2-5, with D tentatively TRBD1 (5 bases). CDR1 and CDR2 (germline): SGHRS, YFSETQ. Deletions cut 0 bases from V and 5 bases from J, with 14 bases between. CDR3 length: 15 amino acids. The CDR3 protein is CASSLGTRPDETQYF. The DNA for the CDR3 is TGCGCCAGCAGCTTGGGGACACGACCTGACGAGACCCAGTACTTC.

V is TRBV2 and J is TRBJ1-1, with 7 nucleotides matching TRBD1. Germline lookup yields CDR1 SNHLY and CDR2 FYNNEI. The CDR3 has 12 amino acids. Here the CDR3 DNA reads TGTGCGGGGGGACAGCAGAACACTGAAGCTTTCTTT. It specifies CAGGQQNTEAFF.

The chain uses TRBV29-1 and TRBJ2-5; weak D call: TRBD1 (6 bases). The DNA matches TRBJ2-7 better at its end, which makes the J call doubtful. CDR1 is SQVTM, CDR2 ANQGSEA, per germline. This CDR3 spans 15 amino acids. CDR3 loop: CSVEEPRGVGYEQYF. The CDR3 coding sequence is TGCAGCGTTGAAGAACCCAGGGGAGTCGGCTACGAGCAGTACTTC.

This chain uses TRBV6-8 with TRBJ2-5; the match to TRBD2 covers 7 bases. Germline V gene data show CDR1 as MNHGY and CDR2 as SAAAGT. CDR3 length equals 15 residues. The V gene end was trimmed by 0 bases and the J gene end by 5 bases; junction bases not matched to a gene: 6. CDR3 DNA sequence: TGTGCCAGCAGTTACTCAGAGACTAGCAGCGAGACCCAGTACTTC. This sequence encodes CASSYSETSSETQYF.

The chain couples TRBV28 to TRBJ2-7; 9 nucleotides line up with TRBD1. Germline V gene sequence: CDR1 MDHEN, CDR2 SYDVKM. V lost 5 bases, J lost 3 bases, and 5 bases stayed unmatched. The CDR3 has 14 amino acids. The CDR3 DNA reads TGTGCCAGCAGTCCGACAGGGGGGGGCTACGAGCAGTACGTC. Translating gives CASSPTGGGYEQYV.

V gene TRBV28 combines with J gene TRBJ1-2, with a possible D match to TRBD1 (5 bases). CDR1 and CDR2 from the germline V gene are MDHEN and SYDVKM. This CDR3 is 15 amino acids long. Trimming cost V 5 bases and J 4 bases, with 17 bases left between them. The CDR3 nucleotides read TGTGCCAGCAGTCCGCCGGAACAGGCGCTCTATGGCTACACCTTC. Amino acid sequence: CASSPPEQALYGYTF.

The chain couples TRBV6-5 to TRBJ2-5; D call uncertain. Trimming stripped 3 bases from V and 5 bases from J, with 4 bases between. The CDR3 extends over 11 amino acids. Per the germline V gene, CDR1 is MNHEY and CDR2 is SVGAGI. For the CDR3, the DNA is TGTGCCAGCAGTTATATGGAGACCCAGTACTTC. It translates to CASSYMETQYF.